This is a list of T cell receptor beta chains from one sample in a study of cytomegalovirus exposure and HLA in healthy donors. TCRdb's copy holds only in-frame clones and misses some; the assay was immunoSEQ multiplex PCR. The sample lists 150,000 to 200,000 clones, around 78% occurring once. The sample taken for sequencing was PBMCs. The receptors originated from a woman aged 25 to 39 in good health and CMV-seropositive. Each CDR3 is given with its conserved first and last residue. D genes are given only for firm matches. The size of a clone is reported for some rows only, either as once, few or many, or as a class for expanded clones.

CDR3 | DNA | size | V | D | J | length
CASNQPGQGSGYTF | TGTGCCAGCAATCAACCGGGACAGGGAAGCGGCTACACCTTC | NA | TRBV6-5 | TRBD1 | TRBJ1-2 | 14
CASSHPGQGFNEQFF | TGCGCCAGCAGCCACCCGGGACAGGGGTTTAATGAGCAGTTCTTC | NA | TRBV4-3 | TRBD1 | TRBJ2-1 | 15
CATPGDRNTGELFF | TGTGCCACCCCAGGGGACAGAAACACCGGGGAGCTGTTTTTT | NA | TRBV19 | TRBD1 | TRBJ2-2 | 14
CASSDDSYTF | TGTGCCAGCAGTGACGACAGCTACACCTTC | NA | TRBV25-1 | NA | TRBJ1-2 | 10
CASSPSAGNTEAFF | TGCGCCAGCAGCCCGTCGGCAGGGAACACTGAAGCTTTCTTT | NA | TRBV5-1 | NA | TRBJ1-1 | 14
CASGEVYEAFF | TGTGCCAGCGGTGAAGTTTACGAAGCTTTCTTT | NA | TRBV19 | NA | TRBJ1-1 | 11
CASRRQGAYEQYF | TGTGCCAGCAGGCGACAGGGGGCTTACGAGCAGTACTTC | NA | TRBV6-5 | TRBD1 | TRBJ2-7 | 13
CASSLKTVEETQYF | TGTGCCAGCAGCTTGAAAACAGTTGAGGAGACCCAGTACTTC | NA | TRBV5-4 | NA | TRBJ2-5 | 14
CASSLGGGGTDTQYF | TGTGCCAGCAGCTTAGGTGGGGGGGGCACAGATACGCAGTATTTT | NA | TRBV7-7 | TRBD2 | TRBJ2-3 | 15
CASSYRDFSSYEQYF | TGTGCCAGCAGTTACAGGGACTTTAGCTCCTACGAGCAGTACTTC | few | TRBV6-5 | NA | TRBJ2-7 | 15
CASSSPLASGSFQETQYF | TGTGCCAGCAGCTCCCCTTTGGCTAGCGGGAGTTTCCAAGAGACCCAGTACTTC | NA | TRBV7-2 | TRBD2 | TRBJ2-5 | 18
CASSSIGLKDYEQYF | TGTGCCAGCAGTTCTATAGGACTGAAAGATTACGAGCAGTACTTC | NA | TRBV28 | NA | TRBJ2-7 | 15
CATPGQGFRLEFF | TGTGCCACCCCGGGACAGGGCTTTCGACTTGAGTTCTTC | NA | TRBV7-9 | TRBD1 | TRBJ2-1 | 13
CASMDSLNSPLHF | TGTGCCAGCATGGACAGTCTTAATTCACCCCTCCACTTT | NA | TRBV2 | NA | TRBJ1-6 | 13
CAWNFGQGVDEQYF | TGTGCCTGGAATTTCGGTCAGGGGGTAGACGAGCAGTACTTC | NA | TRBV30 | TRBD1 | TRBJ2-7 | 14
CASSPWGQTNTGELFF | TGTGCCAGCAGCCCATGGGGACAGACCAACACCGGGGAGCTGTTTTTT | NA | TRBV7-9 | TRBD1 | TRBJ2-2 | 16
CASSRDSMVQPQHF | TGTGCCAGCAGTCGGGACAGCATGGTCCAGCCCCAGCATTTT | NA | TRBV6-5 | TRBD1 | TRBJ1-5 | 14
CATTALAGRSYEQYF | TGTGCCACCACGGCGCTAGCCGGGAGGTCCTACGAGCAGTACTTC | NA | TRBV2 | TRBD2 | TRBJ2-7 | 15
CSAGEGKLFF | TGCAGCGCGGGGGAGGGAAAACTGTTTTTT | once | TRBV29-1 | NA | TRBJ1-4 | 10
CASSLRERGVETQYF | TGTGCCAGCAGCCTCCGAGAGCGGGGGGTCGAGACCCAGTACTTC | NA | TRBV5-4 | TRBD2 | TRBJ2-5 | 15
CASSQTLAGGGETQYF | TGTGCCAGCAGCCAGACACTAGCGGGAGGGGGAGAGACCCAGTACTTC | NA | TRBV11-3 | TRBD2 | TRBJ2-5 | 16
CASTLSGNEQFF | TGTGCCAGCACCCTTTCAGGGAATGAGCAGTTCTTC | NA | TRBV6-6 | NA | TRBJ2-1 | 12
CAWSPGLAETQYF | TGTGCCTGGAGTCCGGGACTAGCGGAGACCCAGTACTTC | NA | TRBV30 | TRBD2 | TRBJ2-5 | 13
CASSVEVGNTIYF | TGTGCCAGCTCAGTTGAAGTGGGAAACACCATATATTTT | NA | TRBV6-5 | NA | TRBJ1-3 | 13
CASGDRVSYEQYF | TGTGCCAGCGGGGACAGGGTCTCCTACGAGCAGTACTTC | few | TRBV27 | TRBD1 | TRBJ2-7 | 13
CASSRQGPGDEKLFF | TGTGCCAGCAGTAGACAGGGGCCGGGCGATGAAAAACTGTTTTTT | NA | TRBV25-1 | TRBD1 | TRBJ1-4 | 15
CASSLGERTYGYTF | TGTGCCAGCAGCTTAGGGGAGAGGACCTATGGCTACACCTTC | NA | TRBV7-9 | NA | TRBJ1-2 | 14
CSVGQGVGYTF | TGCAGCGTGGGACAGGGGGTTGGCTACACCTTC | NA | TRBV29-1 | TRBD1 | TRBJ1-2 | 11
CASIEEMGSYNEQFF | TGTGCCAGCATAGAGGAGATGGGCTCCTACAATGAGCAGTTCTTC | NA | TRBV6-1 | NA | TRBJ2-1 | 15
CASSAPLDRGTTEAFF | TGCGCCAGCAGCGCACCCCTGGACAGGGGGACCACTGAAGCTTTCTTT | NA | TRBV5-1 | TRBD1 | TRBJ1-1 | 16
CASSLQMTGVGAFF | TGTGCCAGCAGCTTGCAGATGACAGGGGTCGGGGCTTTCTTT | NA | TRBV5-4 | TRBD1 | TRBJ1-1 | 14
CASSLPLGQPIDEQFF | TGCGCCAGCAGCTTGCCGCTGGGGCAGCCGATAGATGAGCAGTTCTTC | NA | TRBV5-1 | NA | TRBJ2-1 | 16
CASSGSQGFVLGYTF | TGTGCCAGCAGCGGTTCACAGGGGTTTGTTCTTGGCTACACCTTC | NA | TRBV28 | TRBD1 | TRBJ1-2 | 15